The 21 T cell receptor beta chains in this list originate from one sample, sequenced in a study of OX40 agonist ivuxolimab in advanced cancers. Profiling relied on immunoSEQ multiplex PCR, and the TCRdb table lists in-frame clones only, not all of them. Of 9,500 to 10,000 clones detected, more than 70% appear once; the ten largest clones hold around 13%. Sequenced material: CD4+ or CD8+ T cells sorted from blood, taken in a trial of the OX40 agonist ivuxolimab. These receptors came from an adult with an advanced solid tumor such as melanoma, head and neck, liver or kidney cancer.

This sequence joins TRBV5-1 and TRBJ1-1, with D possibly matching TRBD1 (5 bases). CDR1 is SGHRS, CDR2 YFSETQ, per germline. The V end lost 4 bases, the J end lost 5 bases, and 12 bases lay between the germline ends. This CDR3 is 13 amino acids long. The CDR3 nucleotides are TGCGCCAGCAGCGCTCCGGGACGGACTGAAGCTTTCTTT. Amino acids: CASSAPGRTEAFF.

The table lists this clone with a count of one. The rearrangement links TRBV4-2 to TRBJ1-1; 7 bases are shared with TRBD1. With V trimmed by 4 bases and J by 8 bases, 13 bases remained unmatched. CDR1 and CDR2 from the germline V gene are LGHNA and YNFKEQ. This CDR3 is built from 15 residues. The CDR3 DNA follows: TGTGCCAGCAGCCCACCGGAAAGGGGGCCGGGGGAAGCTTTCTTT. Residues: CASSPPERGPGEAFF.

The gene calls are TRBV6-1 and TRBJ1-6; D possibly corresponds to TRBD1 (5 bases). Trimming took 6 bases from V and 4 from J, leaving 10 bases between them. Per germline, CDR1 MNHNS and CDR2 SASEGT. There are 14 residues in the CDR3. CDR3 sequence: CASSRAGYNSPLHF. In DNA, the CDR3 is TGTGCCAGCAGCAGGGCGGGGTATAATTCACCCCTCCACTTT.

This clone has only one observation. The chain has TRBV30 and TRBJ2-3, with TRBD2 identical over 7 bases. Germline V gene data show CDR1 as GTSNPN and CDR2 as SVGIG (reference sequence). Unmatched junction bases numbered 11, after V lost 3 bases and J lost 2 bases. This CDR3 is 16 amino acids long. CDR3 nucleotides: TGTGCCTGGAGCTTAAAAGGGACTACCTCCACAGATACGCAGTATTTT. Encoded protein: CAWSLKGTTSTDTQYF. The full variable domain, in which reference TRBV30 and TRBJ2-3 provide the parts outside the CDR3, is SQTIHQWPATLVQPVGSPLSLECTVEGTSNPNLYWYRQAAGRGLQLLFYSVGIGQISSEVPQNLSASRPQDRQFILSSKKLLLSDSGFYLCAWSLKGTTSTDTQYFGPGTRLTVL.

V usage is TRBV18 and J usage is TRBJ2-7; 8 bases line up with TRBD1. Trimming cost V 4 bases and J 0 bases; bases outside gene matches: 5. The CDR3 extends over 15 amino acids. CDR1 is KGHSH and CDR2 is LQKENI in the germline V gene. Here the CDR3 reads CASSQGTGGSYEQYF. The CDR3 nucleotides are TGTGCCAGCTCACAAGGGACAGGTGGCTCCTACGAGCAGTACTTC. The full variable domain, with the rest looked up from reference TRBV18 and TRBJ2-7, is NAGVMQNPRHLVRRRGQEARLRCSPMKGHSHVYWYRQLPEEGLKFMVYLQKENIIDESGMPKERFSAEFPKEGPSILRIQQVVRGDSAAYFCASSQGTGGSYEQYFGPGTRLTVT.

This clone was detected only once. V usage is TRBV15 and J usage is TRBJ1-1; D remains unclear. The germline V gene encodes CDR1 LNHNV and CDR2 YYDKDF (reference sequence). This CDR3 comprises 13 residues. V was trimmed by 3 bases and J by 4 bases, leaving 9 bases between them. In DNA, the CDR3 is TGTGCCACCAGCAGGGCCCCGGGCACTGAAGCTTTCTTT. Its translation: CATSRAPGTEAFF. The full variable domain, in which reference TRBV15 and TRBJ1-1 provide the parts outside the CDR3, is DAMVIQNPRYQVTQFGKPVTLSCSQTLNHNVMYWYQQKSSQAPKLLFHYYDKDFNNEADTPDNFQSRRPNTSFCFLDIRSPGLGDTAMYLCATSRAPGTEAFFGQGTRLTVV.

The chain combines TRBV7-8 with TRBJ2-5, with D maybe TRBD1 (6 bases). Germline loops: CDR1 SGHVS, CDR2 FQNEAQ. The V end was cut by 5 bases, the J end by 4 bases, with 17 bases between. This CDR3 comprises 15 residues. CDR3 sequence reads: CASSRNRDNVETQYF. The DNA for the CDR3 is TGTGCCAGCAGCCGAAATCGGGACAACGTAGAGACCCAGTACTTC.

This clone was detected only once. This chain uses TRBV5-1 with TRBJ2-1; the match to TRBD2 covers 9 bases. CDR1 is SGHRS and CDR2 is YFSETQ in the germline V gene. CDR3 length: 16 amino acids. J gave up 3 bases and V 4 bases, and 8 bases lay outside the gene matches. Here the CDR3 DNA reads TGCGCCAGCAGCACAGGACTAGCGAGCAACTACAATGAGCAGTTCTTC. Its translation is CASSTGLASNYNEQFF.

The chain uses TRBV5-1 and TRBJ2-5; 7 bases match TRBD2. V shed 2 bases and J 3 bases; nucleotides not matched to a gene: 1. The CDR3 spans 13 residues. Germline CDR1 reads SGHRS; CDR2 reads YFSETQ. DNA for the CDR3: TGCGCCAGCAGCTTAGGACTAGAAGAGACCCAGTACTTC. Encoded protein: CASSLGLEETQYF.

V and J are TRBV10-1 and TRBJ2-1, with TRBD2 as a possible D gene (6 bases). The V gene's germline CDR1 is WNHNN and CDR2 SYGVQD (reference sequence). V lost 6 bases, J lost 5 bases, and 17 bases lay in between. The CDR3 spans 15 residues. CDR3 loop: CASRASALPNNEQFF. Written as DNA, the CDR3 is TGCGCCAGCAGAGCTAGCGCCCTTCCTAACAATGAGCAGTTCTTC.

The chain has TRBV6-5 and TRBJ2-3, with 9 bases lining up with TRBD2. Germline-derived CDR1 and CDR2 are MNHEY and SVGAGI. With V trimmed by 8 bases and J by 0 bases, 6 bases remained unmatched. The CDR3 is made up of 15 amino acids. The CDR3 reads CASRSAGGSTDTQYF. The CDR3 region has the DNA TGTGCCAGCCGAAGTGCGGGGGGGAGCACAGATACGCAGTATTTT.

The chain is built from TRBV19 and TRBJ2-5; unclear D gene. In germline, CDR1 is LNHDA, CDR2 SQIVND (reference sequence). This CDR3 is 13 amino acids long. V was clipped by 0 bases and J by 3 bases, with 5 bases between them. CDR3: CASSIDRKETQYF. In nucleotides, the CDR3 is TGTGCCAGTAGTATAGACCGTAAAGAGACCCAGTACTTC.

The chain is built from TRBV29-1 and TRBJ1-2; possible D gene TRBD1, 5 bases. Between the trimmed V and J ends, which lost 6 bases and 8 bases, there was a span of 16 bases. There are 12 residues in the CDR3. Germline V gives CDR1 SQVTM, CDR2 ANQGSEA. The CDR3 region is CSVRVGVQGYTF. In DNA, the CDR3 is TGCAGCGTCAGGGTTGGGGTTCAAGGCTACACCTTC.

CDR3 amino acids: CASSLEGAGYTF. CDR3 nucleotide sequence: TGTGCCAGCAGCTTAGAGGGGGCAGGCTACACCTTC. V gene TRBV11-2 combines with J gene TRBJ1-2; a possible D gene is TRBD1 (6 bases). Germline V lookup: CDR1 SGHAT, CDR2 FQNNGV. The CDR3 is made up of 12 amino acids. The germline V and J ends were trimmed by 0 bases and 8 bases, with 7 bases remaining between them.

This clone has a single count. This chain uses TRBV9 with TRBJ2-3, with D perhaps matching TRBD2 (5 bases). This CDR3 comprises 15 residues. V lost 3 bases, J lost 1 base, and 12 bases lay in between. From germline, CDR1 is SGDLS and CDR2 YYNGEE. CDR3 nucleotide sequence: TGTGCCAGCAGCGCCTCGGGGTGGGGCACAGATACGCAGTATTTT. This codes for CASSASGWGTDTQYF. The entire variable domain, with the rest obtained from reference TRBV9 and TRBJ2-3, is as follows: DSGVTQTPKHLITATGQRVTLRCSPRSGDLSVYWYQQSLDQGLQFLIQYYNGEERAKGNILERFSAQQFPDLHSELNLSSLELGDSALYFCASSASGWGTDTQYFGPGTRLTVL.

This sequence joins TRBV6-6 and TRBJ1-2; D may be TRBD1 (6 bases). Germline V CDR1 and CDR2: MNHNY, SVGAGI (reference sequence). The length of the CDR3 is 13 residues. V was shortened by 0 bases and J by 6 bases, with 8 bases between the two germline ends. CDR3 loop: CASSYSNRDGYTF. The CDR3 DNA sequence: TGTGCCAGCAGTTACTCGAACAGGGATGGCTACACCTTC.

This chain links TRBV7-9 with TRBJ1-1; the match to TRBD1 covers 9 bases. The CDR3 is made up of 14 amino acids. From germline, CDR1 is SEHNR and CDR2 FQNEAQ (reference sequence). The V gene end was trimmed by 5 bases and the J gene end by 7 bases; junction bases not matched to a gene: 8. The CDR3 bases are TGTGCCAGCAGCCATATACAGGGGGCGGTTGAAGCTTTCTTT. It yields the protein CASSHIQGAVEAFF.

V usage is TRBV19 and J usage is TRBJ1-2, with TRBD1 identical over 9 bases. Per the germline V gene, CDR1 is LNHDA and CDR2 is SQIVND (reference sequence). The CDR3 covers 14 residues. J lost 5 bases, V lost 3 bases, and 4 bases had no gene match. The DNA for the CDR3 is TGTGCCAGTAGTATGGACAGGGGAATGTATGGCTACACCTTC. Translating gives CASSMDRGMYGYTF.

A few counts support this clone. This CDR3 is CASSAQGYGYTF. The CDR3, as DNA: TGTGCCAGCAGCGCACAGGGATATGGCTACACCTTC. The chain is built from TRBV14 and TRBJ1-2; D is possibly TRBD1 (6 bases). The V gene lost 5 bases and the J gene lost 5 bases, with 9 bases spanning the gap. Germline-derived CDR1 and CDR2 are SGHDN and FVKESK. This CDR3 contains 12 residues.

This chain joins TRBV7-8 and TRBJ2-5, with D unclear. From germline, CDR1 is SGHVS and CDR2 FQNEAQ. V lost 5 bases to trimming and J lost 4 bases, with 5 bases between them. The CDR3 has 11 amino acids. This chain's CDR3 is CASSPRETQYF. The CDR3 coding sequence is TGTGCCAGCAGCCCAAGAGAGACCCAGTACTTC.

The chain employs TRBV7-4 and TRBJ2-6; no reliable D call. This CDR3 region has 18 residues. V lost 5 bases and J 5 bases, leaving 22 bases between the germline ends. The germline CDR1 and CDR2 sequences are SGHVT and SQSDAQ. CDR3 sequence (DNA): TGTGCCAGCAGCAGCAACAACAGCTCACAAAGTCGGGCCAACGTCCTGACTTTC. The encoded protein is CASSSNNSSQSRANVLTF.